The 28 T cell receptor beta chains given below trace back to one sample, sequenced in a study of cytomegalovirus exposure and HLA in healthy donors. Profiled with immunoSEQ multiplex PCR; TCRdb holds only in-frame clones, not every one. The sample consists of 75,000 to 85,000 clones, approximately 91% of them appearing once. Source material: PBMCs. The receptors derive from a man between 25 and 39 years old in good health and CMV-seronegative.

The chain carries TRBV6-5 and TRBJ1-3; weak D call: TRBD1 (5 bases). V was trimmed by 6 bases and J by 4 bases, leaving 16 bases between them. Per germline, CDR1 MNHEY and CDR2 SVGAGI. This CDR3 contains 15 residues. The CDR3 nucleotides read TGTGCCAGCAGGGGAATGGACAAGGCAGGAAACACCATATATTTT. Translated, it gives CASRGMDKAGNTIYF.

This clone was counted once. This rearrangement joins TRBV6-1 to TRBJ2-2; maybe TRBD2 (6 bases). With 1 base removed from V and 0 bases from J, the gap between germline ends came to 15 bases. Germline V lookup: CDR1 MNHNS, CDR2 SASEGT. There are 18 residues in the CDR3. CDR3 residues: CASSEVERVAANTGELFF. In DNA form, the CDR3 reads TGTGCCAGCAGTGAAGTTGAGCGGGTCGCCGCGAACACCGGGGAGCTGTTTTTT.

The genes are TRBV5-4 and TRBJ1-1; 9 bases align to TRBD1. The CDR3 covers 16 residues. The V gene's germline CDR1 is SGHNT and CDR2 YYREEE (reference sequence). The trim removed 0 bases at V and 7 bases at J, leaving 10 bases unmatched. The CDR3 loop is CASSLGLGQGNGEAFF. The CDR3 DNA is TGTGCCAGCAGCTTGGGTTTGGGACAGGGCAATGGTGAAGCTTTCTTT. Based on the CDR3 plus reference TRBV5-4 and TRBJ1-1, the full variable domain is ETGVTQSPTHLIKTRGQQVTLRCSSQSGHNTVSWYQQALGQGPQFIFQYYREEENGRGNFPPRFSGLQFPNYSSELNVNALELDDSALYLCASSLGLGQGNGEAFFGQGTRLTVV.

This clone was seen only once. The V gene is TRBV27, the J gene TRBJ1-2, with 7 bases matching TRBD1. The V gene's germline CDR1 is MNHEY and CDR2 SMNVEV (reference sequence). Trimming at V came to 8 bases and at J to 0 bases, leaving 18 bases not matched to a gene. There are 18 residues in the CDR3. CDR3 region: CASQPSLQGPGANYGYTF. Written as DNA, the CDR3 is TGTGCCAGCCAACCTTCGTTACAGGGGCCTGGAGCTAACTATGGCTACACCTTC.

J is TRBJ1-4 and V is TRBV5-1; D gene ambiguous. Germline values: CDR1 SGHRS, CDR2 YFSETQ. Trimming took 0 bases from V and 4 from J, leaving 13 bases between them. The CDR3 consists of 16 residues. CDR3 amino acids: CASSLGPQTINEKLFF. The CDR3 region has the DNA TGCGCCAGCAGCTTGGGGCCCCAAACAATTAATGAAAAACTGTTTTTT.

This clone has more than one count but fewer than ten. The chain combines TRBV9 with TRBJ1-2; 9 bases are a match to TRBD1. The CDR3 length is 15 residues. Germline-derived CDR1 and CDR2 are SGDLS and YYNGEE. V dropped 0 bases and J dropped 4; count of bases not matched to a gene: 4. CDR3 DNA sequence: TGTGCCAGCAGCGTAGGAGGACAGGGGAGCTATGGCTACACCTTC. It codes for CASSVGGQGSYGYTF.

V gene TRBV6-6 combines with J gene TRBJ1-1; D gene ambiguous. Trimming removed 7 bases at V and 1 base at J, with 10 bases between. The germline gives CDR1 MNHNY, CDR2 SVGAGI (reference sequence). The length of the CDR3 is 13 residues. In DNA form, the CDR3 reads TGTGCCAGCACACGGGGAAGGAACACTGAAGCTTTCTTT. This encodes CASTRGRNTEAFF.

This clone was counted once. This chain links TRBV4-2 with TRBJ2-1; 13 bases align to TRBD2. There are 16 residues in the CDR3. The V segment lost 0 bases and the J segment 6 bases; nucleotides outside the gene matches: 2. The V gene's germline CDR1 is LGHNA and CDR2 YNFKEQ. The CDR3: CASSQDGLAGVNEQFF. The CDR3 bases are TGTGCCAGCAGCCAAGACGGACTAGCGGGAGTCAATGAGCAGTTCTTC.

The genes are TRBV6-4 and TRBJ2-3; 8 bases agree with TRBD2. The CDR3 spans 19 residues. Germline CDR1 reads MRHNA; CDR2 reads SNTAGT. The V gene end was trimmed by 8 bases and the J gene end by 2 bases; junction bases not matched to a gene: 21. CDR3 coding DNA: TGTGCCAGCCTAAGTGGCACTAGCGGACGCAGGAGAAACACAGATACGCAGTATTTT. Translating gives CASLSGTSGRRRNTDTQYF.

The chain combines TRBV5-1 with TRBJ2-2; D gene uncertain. This CDR3 has 18 residues. Trimming took off 4 bases at V and 5 bases at J, with 24 bases between the two ends. Per germline, CDR1 SGHRS and CDR2 YFSETQ. Here the CDR3 reads CASSRFTTGGSGTGELFF. The CDR3 bases are TGCGCCAGCAGCAGGTTCACGACCGGTGGGTCGGGTACCGGGGAGCTGTTTTTT.

J is TRBJ1-5 and V is TRBV30, with D maybe TRBD1 (6 bases). CDR1 is GTSNPN, CDR2 SVGIG, per germline (reference sequence). The CDR3 covers 12 residues. Trimming removed 0 bases from V and 6 bases from J, with 6 bases in between. This chain's CDR3 is CAWSVGGQPQHF. CDR3 in DNA: TGTGCCTGGAGTGTAGGGGGTCAGCCCCAGCATTTT.

V and J are TRBV19 and TRBJ1-5, with D maybe TRBD1 (5 bases). Germline loops: CDR1 LNHDA, CDR2 SQIVND (reference sequence). CDR3 length: 16 residues. Between the trimmed V and J ends, which lost 3 bases and 1 base, there was a span of 13 bases. CDR3 nucleotides: TGTGCCAGTAGTATCTCGTTTCGACAGAGCAATCAGCCCCAGCATTTT. Protein: CASSISFRQSNQPQHF. Supplemented by reference TRBV19 and TRBJ1-5, the full variable domain reads DGGITQSPKYLFRKEGQNVTLSCEQNLNHDAMYWYRQDPGQGLRLIYYSQIVNDFQKGDIAEGYSVSREKKESFPLTVTSAQKNPTAFYLCASSISFRQSNQPQHFGDGTRLSIL.

The genes are TRBV5-6 and TRBJ2-2; maybe TRBD2 (6 bases). Trimming took 4 bases from V and 1 from J, leaving 14 bases between them. CDR1 is SGHDT and CDR2 is YYEEEE in the germline V gene. The CDR3 has 16 amino acids. Written as DNA, the CDR3 is TGTGCCAGCAGCACTGTCTGGAGGGGGAACACCGGGGAGCTGTTTTTT. It specifies CASSTVWRGNTGELFF. Complete variable domain (other parts from reference TRBV5-6 and TRBJ2-2): DAGVTQSPTHLIKTRGQQVTLRCSPKSGHDTVSWYQQALGQGPQFIFQYYEEEERQRGNFPDRFSGHQFPNYSSELNVNALLLGDSALYLCASSTVWRGNTGELFFGEGSRLTVL.

This clone came up once. The J gene is TRBJ2-7, the V gene TRBV19; no clear D gene. V was pared by 10 bases and J by 7 bases, with 14 bases between. Germline assignment: CDR1 LNHDA and CDR2 SQIVND (reference sequence). This CDR3 region has 11 residues. CDR3 nucleotide sequence: TGTGCCACCACCCGAGCCGGGGAGCAGTACTTC. Amino acid sequence: CATTRAGEQYF. The variable domain in full, completed from reference TRBV19 and TRBJ2-7, reads DGGITQSPKYLFRKEGQNVTLSCEQNLNHDAMYWYRQDPGQGLRLIYYSQIVNDFQKGDIAEGYSVSREKKESFPLTVTSAQKNPTAFYLCATTRAGEQYFGPGTRLTVT.

The CDR3 is CASRETGSSGNTIYF. The CDR3 coding sequence is TGTGCCAGCAGAGAGACGGGGAGCTCTGGAAACACCATATATTTT. The rearrangement joins TRBV28 to TRBJ1-3, with D uncertain. This CDR3 spans 15 amino acids. Trimming took off 6 bases at V and 0 bases at J, with 12 bases between the two ends. Germline lookup yields CDR1 MDHEN and CDR2 SYDVKM.

This clone has a handful of counts. The chain carries TRBV28 and TRBJ2-7; D not certain. Trimming took off 2 bases at V and 3 bases at J, with 8 bases between the two ends. The CDR3 is made up of 13 amino acids. Germline-derived CDR1 and CDR2 are MDHEN and SYDVKM. The CDR3 DNA reads as TGTGCCAGCAGTTTACAGGCACTCTACGAGCAGTACTTC. It encodes CASSLQALYEQYF.

To note about this clone: Relative to the germline gene, one junction end is altered; a read error may explain this. The rearrangement joins TRBV28 to TRBJ2-5; D unresolved. The germline V gene has CDR1 MDHEN and CDR2 SYDVKM. This CDR3 spans 15 amino acids. This chain's CDR3 is CACSAGHTNQETQYF. The CDR3 bases are TGTGCCTGCAGCGCAGGCCACACCAACCAAGAGACCCAGTACTTC. Looking up the rest from reference TRBV28 and TRBJ2-5 gives the full variable domain: DVKVTQSSRYLVKRTGEKVFLECVQDMDHENMFWYRQDPGLGLRLIYFSYDVKMKEKGDIPEGYSVSREKKERFSLILESASTNQTSMYLCACSAGHTNQETQYFGPGTRLLVL.

This clone is medium-sized. The chain uses TRBV27 and TRBJ1-5; D might be TRBD1 (6 bases). The CDR3 has 15 amino acids. Trimming took off 4 bases at V and 2 bases at J, with 12 bases between the two ends. In germline, CDR1 is MNHEY, CDR2 SMNVEV (reference sequence). The CDR3: CASSSSNRGNQPQHF. The CDR3 region has the DNA TGTGCCAGCAGTTCGAGTAACAGGGGCAATCAGCCCCAGCATTTT.

This chain links TRBV5-1 with TRBJ2-1; TRBD2 matches at 13 bases. Germline CDR1 is SGHRS and CDR2 is YFSETQ. Losses at the gene ends were 0 bases for V and 5 bases for J; bases not matched to a gene: 2. This CDR3 region has 16 residues. The CDR3: CASSLDGTSGNNEQFF. CDR3 nucleotide sequence: TGCGCCAGCAGCTTGGACGGGACTAGCGGGAACAATGAGCAGTTCTTC.

This clone was detected once. The CDR3 coding sequence is TGTGCCAGCAGCGACGGGAGTGGGGCCACCGGGGAGCTGTTTTTT. This encodes CASSDGSGATGELFF. This chain uses TRBV7-9 with TRBJ2-2; possible D gene TRBD2, 6 bases. The CDR3 runs to 15 residues. V lost 5 bases and J 4 bases, leaving 14 bases between the germline ends. CDR1 is SEHNR and CDR2 is FQNEAQ in the germline V gene (reference sequence).

The chain employs TRBV15 and TRBJ2-2, with 7 bases fitting TRBD1. CDR3 length equals 16 residues. Looked up from germline, CDR1 is LNHNV and CDR2 is YYDKDF (reference sequence). V was pared by 2 bases and J by 5 bases, with 8 bases of the junction left unmatched. The CDR3 nucleotides are TGTGCCACCAGCAGACCTCTAAAGACAGGGACCGGGGAGCTGTTTTTT. It is translated as CATSRPLKTGTGELFF.

About this clone: One end of the junction fails to match germline, which may point to a read error. The chain uses TRBV7-7 and TRBJ2-2, with TRBD2 matching over 8 bases. The CDR3 is 16 residues long. Germline V gene sequence: CDR1 SSHAT, CDR2 FNYEAQ (reference sequence). CDR3 DNA: TGTGCTAGCAGCGCGCCGGGGGGGCAGAACACCGGGGAGCTGTTTTTT. Translation gives CASSAPGGQNTGELFF.

V is TRBV6-4 and J is TRBJ1-6; D is unclear. CDR1 is MRHNA and CDR2 is SNTAGT in the germline V gene. The CDR3 covers 15 residues. The V gene lost 9 bases and the J gene lost 0 bases, with 12 bases spanning the gap. DNA for the CDR3: TGTGCCAGTCCGGGGAGCTACTCCTATAATTCACCCCTCCACTTT. Its translation is CASPGSYSYNSPLHF.

V gene TRBV28 combines with J gene TRBJ1-5; the D gene is possibly TRBD1 (5 bases). The CDR3 is 13 residues long. The V end was cut by 6 bases, the J end by 3 bases, with 9 bases between. Germline lookup yields CDR1 MDHEN and CDR2 SYDVKM. The chain's CDR3 is CASRGVVNQPQHF. DNA of the CDR3: TGTGCCAGCAGAGGGGTTGTCAATCAGCCCCAGCATTTT.

The chain joins TRBV10-3 to TRBJ1-2; D might be TRBD1 (5 bases). V lost 6 bases to trimming and J lost 1 base, with 9 bases between them. Germline CDR1 reads ENHRY; CDR2 reads SYGVKD. The CDR3 is 13 amino acids. The CDR3 loop reads CAISVQVNYGYTF. The CDR3 DNA reads as TGTGCCATCAGCGTACAGGTTAACTATGGCTACACCTTC.

The chain is built from TRBV19 and TRBJ1-5; no reliable D call. V dropped 5 bases and J dropped 2 bases, with 16 bases sitting between them. The CDR3 has 16 residues. Germline V gene sequence: CDR1 LNHDA, CDR2 SQIVND (reference sequence). The CDR3, as DNA: TGTGCCAGTAGTTCCCCCCGTTCCGGGGGCAATCAGCCCCAGCATTTT. Amino acids: CASSSPRSGGNQPQHF.

This clone is a singleton in its sample. This sequence joins TRBV30 and TRBJ2-3, with TRBD1 identical over 7 bases. Unmatched junction bases numbered 5, after V lost 4 bases and J lost 1 base. The CDR3 loop spans 14 amino acids. Germline CDR1 GTSNPN, CDR2 SVGIG (reference sequence). Written as DNA, the CDR3 is TGTGCCTGGACAGGGGGTTGGGGCACAGATACGCAGTATTTT. Protein product: CAWTGGWGTDTQYF.

This chain uses TRBV19 with TRBJ1-1; the D gene is possibly TRBD1 (6 bases). The germline V gene has CDR1 LNHDA and CDR2 SQIVND (reference sequence). The germline V and J ends were trimmed by 3 bases and 5 bases, with 16 bases remaining between them. The CDR3 contains 15 residues. This chain's CDR3 is CASSISTGYGTEAFF. The CDR3 DNA reads TGTGCCAGTAGTATCTCGACAGGCTATGGGACTGAAGCTTTCTTT.